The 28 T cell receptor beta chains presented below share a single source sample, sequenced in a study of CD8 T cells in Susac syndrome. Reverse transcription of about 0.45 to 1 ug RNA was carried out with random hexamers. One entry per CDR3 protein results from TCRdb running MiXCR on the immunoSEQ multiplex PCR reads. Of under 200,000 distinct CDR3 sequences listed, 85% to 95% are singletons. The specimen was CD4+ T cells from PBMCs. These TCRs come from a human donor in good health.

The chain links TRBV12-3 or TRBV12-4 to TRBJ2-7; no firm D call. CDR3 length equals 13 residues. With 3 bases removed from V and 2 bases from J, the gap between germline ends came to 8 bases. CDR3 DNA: TGTGCCAGCAGTTTGCGTAGGGCCTACGAGCAGTACTTC. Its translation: CASSLRRAYEQYF.

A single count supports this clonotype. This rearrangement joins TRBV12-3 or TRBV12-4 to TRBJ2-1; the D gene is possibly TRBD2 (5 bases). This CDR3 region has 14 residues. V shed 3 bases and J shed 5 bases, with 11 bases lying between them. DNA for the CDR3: TGTGCCAGCAGTTTTCGAGGGAGAAACAATGAGCAGTTCTTC. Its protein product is CASSFRGRNNEQFF.

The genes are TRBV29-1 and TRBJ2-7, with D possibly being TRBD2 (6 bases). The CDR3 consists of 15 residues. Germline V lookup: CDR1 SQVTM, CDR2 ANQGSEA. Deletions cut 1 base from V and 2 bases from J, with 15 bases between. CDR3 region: CSVEGGGEDTYEQYF. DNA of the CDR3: TGCAGCGTTGAAGGTGGAGGGGAGGACACCTACGAGCAGTACTTC.

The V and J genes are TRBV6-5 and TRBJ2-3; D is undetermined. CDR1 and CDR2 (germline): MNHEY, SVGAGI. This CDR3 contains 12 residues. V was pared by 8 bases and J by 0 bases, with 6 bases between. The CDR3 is CASASSTDTQYF. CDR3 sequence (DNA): TGTGCCAGCGCGAGTAGCACAGATACGCAGTATTTT.

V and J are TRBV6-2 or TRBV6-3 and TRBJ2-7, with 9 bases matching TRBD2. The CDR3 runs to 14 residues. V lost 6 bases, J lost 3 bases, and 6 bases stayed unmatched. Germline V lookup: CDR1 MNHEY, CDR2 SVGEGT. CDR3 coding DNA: TGTGCCAGCAGCAATAGCGGGAGTATCTACGAGCAGTACGTC. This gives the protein CASSNSGSIYEQYV.

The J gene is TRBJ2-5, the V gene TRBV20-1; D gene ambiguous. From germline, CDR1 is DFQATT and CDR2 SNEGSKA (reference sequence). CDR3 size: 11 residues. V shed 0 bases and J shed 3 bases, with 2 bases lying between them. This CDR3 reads CSAREEETQYF. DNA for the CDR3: TGCAGTGCTAGAGAGGAAGAGACCCAGTACTTC.

CDR3 in DNA: TGTGCCAGCTCACCGAATGGACAGGGCATCACCGGGGAGCTGTTTTTT. It encodes CASSPNGQGITGELFF. J is TRBJ2-2 and V is TRBV18, with TRBD1 matching 8 bases. This CDR3 is 16 amino acids long. The germline V gene encodes CDR1 KGHSH and CDR2 LQKENI. Trimming removed 3 bases from V and 4 bases from J; junction bases left unmatched: 7.

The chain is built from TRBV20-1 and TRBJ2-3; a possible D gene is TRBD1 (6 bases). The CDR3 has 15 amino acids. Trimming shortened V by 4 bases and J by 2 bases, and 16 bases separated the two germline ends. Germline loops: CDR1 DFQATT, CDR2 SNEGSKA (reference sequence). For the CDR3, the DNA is TGCAGTGCTAACGACCTTGGACAGTACACAGATACGCAGTATTTT. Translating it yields CSANDLGQYTDTQYF.

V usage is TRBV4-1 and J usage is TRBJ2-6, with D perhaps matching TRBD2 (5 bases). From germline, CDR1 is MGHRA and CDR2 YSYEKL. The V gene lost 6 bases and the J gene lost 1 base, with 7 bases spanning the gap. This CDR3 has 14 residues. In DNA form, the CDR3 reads TGCGCCAGCAGGAGGGAATCTGGGGCCAACGTCCTGACTTTC. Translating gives CASRRESGANVLTF.

DNA for the CDR3: TGCAGCGTTGGGTCCACTGCCTACGAGCAGTACGTC. This encodes CSVGSTAYEQYV. The chain has TRBV29-1 and TRBJ2-7; D remains ambiguous. Germline CDR1 and CDR2: SQVTM and ANQGSEA. The CDR3 contains 12 residues. V lost 4 bases, J lost 2 bases, and 9 bases lay in between.

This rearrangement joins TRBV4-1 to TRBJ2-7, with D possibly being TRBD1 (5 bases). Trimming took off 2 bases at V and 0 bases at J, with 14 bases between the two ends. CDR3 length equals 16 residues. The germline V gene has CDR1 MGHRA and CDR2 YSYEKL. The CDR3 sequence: CASSQRDSYSSYEQYF. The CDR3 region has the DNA TGCGCCAGCAGCCAAAGAGACAGCTATTCCTCCTACGAGCAGTACTTC.

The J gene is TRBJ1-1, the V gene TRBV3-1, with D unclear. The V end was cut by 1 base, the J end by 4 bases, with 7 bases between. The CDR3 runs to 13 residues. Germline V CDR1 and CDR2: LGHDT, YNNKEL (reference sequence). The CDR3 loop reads CASSQVVFTEAFF. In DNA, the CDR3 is TGTGCCAGCAGCCAAGTCGTATTCACTGAAGCTTTCTTT.

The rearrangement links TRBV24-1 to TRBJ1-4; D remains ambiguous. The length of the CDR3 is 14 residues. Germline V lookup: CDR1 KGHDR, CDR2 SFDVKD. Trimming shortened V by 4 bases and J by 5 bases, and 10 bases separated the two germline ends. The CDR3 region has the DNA TGTGCCACCAGTGAACCGGGCCCGAATGAAAAACTGTTTTTT. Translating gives CATSEPGPNEKLFF.

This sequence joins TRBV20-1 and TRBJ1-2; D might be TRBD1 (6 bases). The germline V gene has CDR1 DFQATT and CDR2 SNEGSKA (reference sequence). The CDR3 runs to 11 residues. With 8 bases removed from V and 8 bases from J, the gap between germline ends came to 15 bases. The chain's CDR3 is CSPPGGPGYTF. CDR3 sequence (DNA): TGCAGTCCACCTGGGGGGCCCGGCTACACCTTC.

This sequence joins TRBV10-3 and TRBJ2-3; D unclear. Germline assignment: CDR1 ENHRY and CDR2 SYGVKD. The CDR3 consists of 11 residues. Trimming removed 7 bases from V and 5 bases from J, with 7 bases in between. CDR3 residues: CAITVRDTQYF. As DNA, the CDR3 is TGTGCCATCACCGTTAGAGATACGCAGTATTTT.

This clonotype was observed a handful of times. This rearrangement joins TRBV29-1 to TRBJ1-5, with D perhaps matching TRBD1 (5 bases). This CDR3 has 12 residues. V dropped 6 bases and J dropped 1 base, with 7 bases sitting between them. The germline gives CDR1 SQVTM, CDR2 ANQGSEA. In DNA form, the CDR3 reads TGCAGCGTCCGGGACAGCAATCAGCCCCAGCATTTT. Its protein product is CSVRDSNQPQHF.

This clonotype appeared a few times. CDR3: CASSEVDYGYTF. The CDR3 DNA follows: TGTGCCAGCAGTGAGGTGGACTATGGCTACACCTTC. The rearrangement uses TRBV6-1 and TRBJ1-2; no clear D gene. CDR3 size: 12 residues. CDR1 is MNHNS and CDR2 is SASEGT in the germline V gene. Deletions cut 3 bases from V and 3 bases from J, with 5 bases between.

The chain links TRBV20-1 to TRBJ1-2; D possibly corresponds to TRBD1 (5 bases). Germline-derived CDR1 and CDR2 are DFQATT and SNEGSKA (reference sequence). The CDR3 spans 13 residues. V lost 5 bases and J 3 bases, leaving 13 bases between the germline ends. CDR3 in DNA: TGCAGTGCTGGGGTCCGGACACACTATGGCTACACCTTC. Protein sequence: CSAGVRTHYGYTF.

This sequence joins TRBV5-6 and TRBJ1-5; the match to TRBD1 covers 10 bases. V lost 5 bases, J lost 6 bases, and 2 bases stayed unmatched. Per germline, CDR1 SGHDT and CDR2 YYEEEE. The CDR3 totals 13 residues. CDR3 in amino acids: CASSWDRGQPQHF. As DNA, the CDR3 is TGTGCCAGCAGTTGGGACAGGGGTCAGCCCCAGCATTTT.

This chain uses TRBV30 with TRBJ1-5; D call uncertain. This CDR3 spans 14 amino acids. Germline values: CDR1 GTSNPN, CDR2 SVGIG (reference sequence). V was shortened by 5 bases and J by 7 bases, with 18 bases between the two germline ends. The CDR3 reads CAWSKGPLEQPQHF. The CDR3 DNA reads TGTGCCTGGTCTAAGGGCCCCCTTGAACAGCCCCAGCATTTT.

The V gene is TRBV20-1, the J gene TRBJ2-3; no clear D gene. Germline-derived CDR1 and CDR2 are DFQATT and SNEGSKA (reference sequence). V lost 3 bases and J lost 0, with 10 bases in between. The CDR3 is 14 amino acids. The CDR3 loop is CSARSPDSTDTQYF. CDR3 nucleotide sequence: TGCAGTGCTAGGAGCCCAGATAGCACAGATACGCAGTATTTT.

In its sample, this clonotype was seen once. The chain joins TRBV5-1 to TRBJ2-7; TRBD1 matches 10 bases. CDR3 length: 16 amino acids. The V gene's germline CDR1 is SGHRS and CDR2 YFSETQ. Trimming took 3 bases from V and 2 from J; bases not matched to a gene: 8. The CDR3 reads CASSSPAGTGAYEQYV. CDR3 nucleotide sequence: TGCGCCAGCAGCTCCCCGGCCGGGACAGGGGCCTACGAGCAGTACGTC.

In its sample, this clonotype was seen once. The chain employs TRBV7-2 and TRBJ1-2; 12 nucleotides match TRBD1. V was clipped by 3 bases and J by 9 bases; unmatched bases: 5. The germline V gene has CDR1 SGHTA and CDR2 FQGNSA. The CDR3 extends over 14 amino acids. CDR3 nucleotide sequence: TGTGCCAGCAGCTTCGGGACAGGGGGCTTGAGCTACACCTTC. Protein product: CASSFGTGGLSYTF.

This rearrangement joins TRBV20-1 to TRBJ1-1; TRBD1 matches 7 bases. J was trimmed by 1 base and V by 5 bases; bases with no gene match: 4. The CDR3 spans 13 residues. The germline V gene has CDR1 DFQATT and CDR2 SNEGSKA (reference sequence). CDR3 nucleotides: TGCAGTGCTGCGGGACAGCCGAACACTGAAGCTTTCTTT. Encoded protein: CSAAGQPNTEAFF.

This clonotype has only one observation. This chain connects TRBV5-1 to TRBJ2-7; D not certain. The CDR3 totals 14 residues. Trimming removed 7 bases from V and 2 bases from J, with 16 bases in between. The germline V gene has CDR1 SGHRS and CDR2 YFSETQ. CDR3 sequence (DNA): TGCGCCAGCTCAACCGCGGCGGTGCCCTACGAGCAGTACTTC. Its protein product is CASSTAAVPYEQYF. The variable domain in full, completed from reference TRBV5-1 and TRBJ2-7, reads KAGVTQTPRYLIKTRGQQVTLSCSPISGHRSVSWYQQTPGQGLQFLFEYFSETQRNKGNFPGRFSGRQFSNSRSEMNVSTLELGDSALYLCASSTAAVPYEQYFGPGTRLTVT.

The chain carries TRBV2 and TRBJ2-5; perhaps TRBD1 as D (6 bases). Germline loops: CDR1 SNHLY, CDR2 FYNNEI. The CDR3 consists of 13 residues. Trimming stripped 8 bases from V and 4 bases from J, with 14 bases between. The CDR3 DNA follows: TGTGCCAGCCCAACAGGGATGGGAGAGACCCAGTACTTC. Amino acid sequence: CASPTGMGETQYF.

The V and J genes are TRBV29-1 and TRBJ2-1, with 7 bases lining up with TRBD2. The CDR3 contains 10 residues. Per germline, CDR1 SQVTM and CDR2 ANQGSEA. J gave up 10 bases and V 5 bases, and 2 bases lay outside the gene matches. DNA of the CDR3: TGCAGCGTTAGCGGGGACGAGCAGTTCTTC. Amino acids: CSVSGDEQFF.

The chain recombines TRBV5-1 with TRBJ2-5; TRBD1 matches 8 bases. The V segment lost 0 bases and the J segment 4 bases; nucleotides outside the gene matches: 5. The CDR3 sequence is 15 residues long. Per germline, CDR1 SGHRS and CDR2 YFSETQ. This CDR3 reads CASSLAGTGRETQYF. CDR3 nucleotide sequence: TGCGCCAGCAGCTTGGCTGGGACAGGAAGAGAGACCCAGTACTTC.